Shown below are 18 T cell receptor beta chains from a single sample sequenced in a study of cytomegalovirus exposure and HLA in healthy donors. The PCR contained 60 Vbeta and 13 Jbeta primers. Profiling relied on immunoSEQ multiplex PCR, and the TCRdb table lists in-frame clones only, not all of them. The specimen's table records 45,000 to 55,000 clones. The sample comprised PBMCs. Receptors originate from a woman in her 50s in good health and CMV-seropositive.

The rearrangement links TRBV18 to TRBJ2-7; D ambiguous. The CDR3 loop spans 13 amino acids. The V gene's germline CDR1 is KGHSH and CDR2 LQKENI. V dropped 2 bases and J dropped 2 bases, with 7 bases sitting between them. The CDR3 region is CASSPGSTYEQYF. CDR3 nucleotides: TGTGCCAGCTCACCAGGCAGTACCTACGAGCAGTACTTC.

The chain has TRBV28 and TRBJ2-3, with 7 nucleotides matching TRBD1. The length of the CDR3 is 16 residues. Germline trimming cut 3 bases from V and 5 bases from J; bases unmatched to any gene: 11. Germline V gene sequence: CDR1 MDHEN, CDR2 SYDVKM. CDR3 protein: CASSLESGTAGDTQYF. In DNA, the CDR3 is TGTGCCAGCAGTTTGGAATCCGGGACAGCCGGAGATACGCAGTATTTT.

The chain couples TRBV2 to TRBJ1-1; a possible D gene is TRBD1 (6 bases). The germline V gene encodes CDR1 SNHLY and CDR2 FYNNEI. The CDR3 has 17 amino acids. The germline V and J ends were trimmed by 8 bases and 1 base, with 23 bases remaining between them. This CDR3 is CASVFGTLKTGNTEAFF. CDR3 bases: TGTGCCAGCGTCTTTGGGACACTTAAGACGGGGAACACTGAAGCTTTCTTT.

The genes are TRBV4-2 and TRBJ2-7, with TRBD2 identical over 8 bases. Unmatched junction bases numbered 4, after V lost 1 base and J lost 2 bases. The CDR3 consists of 15 residues. CDR1 is LGHNA and CDR2 is YNFKEQ in the germline V gene. CDR3 sequence: CASSQGGRGAYEQYF. CDR3 coding DNA: TGTGCCAGCAGCCAAGGGGGGCGGGGGGCCTACGAGCAGTACTTC.

The CDR3 protein is CAISESDVSRGHEQYF. In nucleotides, the CDR3 is TGTGCCATCAGTGAGTCGGATGTGAGCAGGGGCCACGAGCAGTACTTC. The chain is built from TRBV10-3 and TRBJ2-7, with D maybe TRBD1 (6 bases). V was trimmed by 0 bases and J by 5 bases, leaving 17 bases between them. The CDR3 sequence is 16 residues long. CDR1 is ENHRY and CDR2 is SYGVKD in the germline V gene.

This chain's CDR3 is CASSSLGTGGPYEQYF. The CDR3 DNA reads as TGTGCCAGCAGCTCTCTAGGGACAGGGGGCCCCTACGAGCAGTACTTC. The V gene is TRBV11-2, the J gene TRBJ2-7; 12 bases align to TRBD1. Germline assignment: CDR1 SGHAT and CDR2 FQNNGV. Unmatched junction bases numbered 6, after V lost 4 bases and J lost 2 bases. This CDR3 region has 16 residues.

The DNA of the CDR3 is TGTGCCAGCAGCGTATCAGCGTCAACTAATGAAAAACTGTTTTTT. Its translation is CASSVSASTNEKLFF. J is TRBJ1-4 and V is TRBV9; D is unclear. V was shortened by 1 base and J by 0 bases, with 7 bases between the two germline ends. Looked up from germline, CDR1 is SGDLS and CDR2 is YYNGEE. CDR3 length: 15 residues.

The chain joins TRBV6-6 to TRBJ1-1, with unresolved D. Germline-derived CDR1 and CDR2 are MNHNY and SVGAGI (reference sequence). CDR3 size: 14 residues. Trimming stripped 3 bases from V and 1 base from J, with 9 bases between. The CDR3 sequence: CASSYVAANTEAFF. The DNA of the CDR3 is TGTGCCAGCAGTTATGTGGCGGCGAACACTGAAGCTTTCTTT.

The V call is TRBV28, the J call TRBJ2-7; a possible D gene is TRBD2 (7 bases). Trimming removed 8 bases from V and 1 base from J, with 21 bases in between. This CDR3 is built from 16 residues. CDR1 is MDHEN and CDR2 is SYDVKM in the germline V gene. CDR3 nucleotides: TGTGCCAGCGGCGAAAGGGGGGGCAGCCCTTCCTACGAGCAGTACTTC. Protein product: CASGERGGSPSYEQYF.

V and J are TRBV4-2 and TRBJ1-1; D is perhaps TRBD1 (6 bases). This CDR3 spans 13 amino acids. Trimming pared 4 bases from V and 7 bases from J, leaving 13 bases between. Germline values: CDR1 LGHNA, CDR2 YNFKEQ. CDR3 nucleotides: TGTGCCAGCAGCCGGGGACGAGGGGGTGAAGCTTTCTTT. Its translation is CASSRGRGGEAFF.

The V gene is TRBV5-1, the J gene TRBJ2-7; D is perhaps TRBD1 (10 bases). There are 16 residues in the CDR3. Germline loops: CDR1 SGHRS, CDR2 YFSETQ. The V end lost 4 bases, the J end lost 3 bases, and 20 bases lay between the germline ends. The CDR3: CASSAGGTGAYYEQYF. CDR3 DNA: TGCGCCAGCAGCGCGGGGGGGACAGGGGCCTACTACGAGCAGTACTTC.

This chain connects TRBV4-3 to TRBJ2-7; 9 bases line up with TRBD2. Per the germline V gene, CDR1 is LGHNA and CDR2 is YSLEER. The V segment lost 1 base and the J segment 2 bases; nucleotides outside the gene matches: 0. The CDR3 contains 14 residues. In nucleotides, the CDR3 is TGCGCCAGCAGCCAAGCTAGCGGGACCTACGAGCAGTACTTC. It specifies CASSQASGTYEQYF.

The chain is built from TRBV30 and TRBJ1-1, with D maybe TRBD1 (6 bases). V lost 2 bases and J 1 base, leaving 8 bases between the germline ends. This CDR3 contains 13 residues. Looked up from germline, CDR1 is GTSNPN and CDR2 is SVGIG (reference sequence). The CDR3 region is CAWSSTGNTEAFF. The CDR3 DNA sequence: TGTGCCTGGAGTTCGACAGGGAACACTGAAGCTTTCTTT.

This chain links TRBV2 with TRBJ2-1; a weak D match, TRBD1 (6 bases). The germline V gene encodes CDR1 SNHLY and CDR2 FYNNEI. The CDR3 length is 14 residues. Trimming left V 6 bases short and J 2 bases short, with 11 bases between. The CDR3 region has the DNA TGTGCCAGCAGAGAAACAGGGCCCTACAATGAGCAGTTCTTC. This gives the protein CASRETGPYNEQFF. Supplemented by reference TRBV2 and TRBJ2-1, the full variable domain reads EPEVTQTPSHQVTQMGQEVILRCVPISNHLYFYWYRQILGQKVEFLVSFYNNEISEKSEIFDDQFSVERPDGSNFTLKIRSTKLEDSAMYFCASRETGPYNEQFFGPGTRLTVL.

The rearrangement uses TRBV11-2 and TRBJ2-3; D unresolved. Germline V gene data show CDR1 as SGHAT and CDR2 as FQNNGV. V was clipped by 6 bases and J by 2 bases, with 15 bases between them. The CDR3 length is 15 residues. CDR3 protein: CASREKAVSTDTQYF. CDR3 in DNA: TGTGCCAGCAGGGAAAAGGCGGTTTCCACAGATACGCAGTATTTT.

The chain links TRBV5-4 to TRBJ2-5, with 8 bases identical to TRBD2. The CDR3 extends over 16 amino acids. Germline values: CDR1 SGHNT, CDR2 YYREEE (reference sequence). V lost 0 bases to trimming and J lost 4 bases; unmatched junction nucleotides: 8. For the CDR3, the DNA is TGTGCCAGCAGCTTGGGTCGGGGGGGGCCTGGAGAGACCCAGTACTTC. Translation: CASSLGRGGPGETQYF.

V usage is TRBV5-1 and J usage is TRBJ2-2, with D perhaps matching TRBD2 (5 bases). The CDR3 runs to 15 residues. The V and J ends lost 4 bases and 5 bases respectively, with 15 bases between them. CDR1 and CDR2 (germline): SGHRS, YFSETQ. CDR3 in DNA: TGCGCCAGCAGCCCGCGGTCGACGGGAACCGGGGAGCTGTTTTTT. Translation gives CASSPRSTGTGELFF.

The chain carries TRBV19 and TRBJ1-4; TRBD1 agrees at 7 bases. Germline CDR1 and CDR2: LNHDA and SQIVND (reference sequence). There are 16 residues in the CDR3. Trimming cost V 4 bases and J 1 base; bases outside gene matches: 6. CDR3 loop: CASSNRQGRTNEKLFF. The CDR3 DNA reads as TGTGCCAGTAGTAATCGACAGGGTCGAACTAATGAAAAACTGTTTTTT.